This TCR beta chain was obtained from a study of graft-versus-host responses after intestinal transplantation. This table comes from immunoSEQ multiplex PCR, and its TCRdb copy is limited to in-frame clones, with some not included. The table lists about 89,000 clones, 94% of them singletons, with roughly 0.2% in the top ten. As regards this clone: Its target is not known. Germline and junction disagree at one end, which may indicate a read error.

This CDR3 is 9 amino acids long. The V gene's germline CDR1 is SSHAT and CDR2 FNYEAQ (reference sequence). This receptor was taken from a human donor who was the organ donor for an intestinal transplant. This chain connects TRBV7-7 to TRBJ1-1; D unresolved. This material consisted of unstimulated CD4+ T cells sorted from spleen or lymph node cells, taken before transplant. The CDR3 DNA follows: TGTGCTAGCAGTCCCTCTGCTTTCTTT. The encoded protein is CASSPSAFF.